The rows below give T cell receptor beta chains drawn from one sample of a study of shared clonotypes between healthy human individuals. Measured with immunoSEQ multiplex PCR; TCRdb has only the in-frame clones, and not every one. The repertoire holds hundreds of thousands of clones, 85% to 95% seen once, with about 0.11% in the top ten. Sequencing was carried out using naive CD8+ T cells sorted from blood. These receptor sequences come from a young woman in good health. CDR3s include the opening cysteine and the closing phenylalanine or tryptophan. Each record gives: CDR3 DNA, CDR3 protein, D gene, clone size, V gene, J gene. The D gene is left open where the match is weak. The listing skips clone size in some rows; elsewhere it reads once, few, many or a size class.

TGTGCCAGCACACCCGCGACCAGCTCCTACAATGAGCAGTTCTTC	CASTPATSSYNEQFF	NA	NA	TRBV25-1	TRBJ2-1
TGTGCCAGCAGCCTTGGCAGGGGGCGAGCGGCTAGCACAGATACGCAGTATTTT	CASSLGRGRAASTDTQYF	TRBD1	NA	TRBV7-9	TRBJ2-3
TGCGCCAGCAGCCTCTCAGGGTATAGCAATCAGCCCCAGCATTTT	CASSLSGYSNQPQHF	NA	NA	TRBV4-1	TRBJ1-5
TGTGCCAGTCCAGGGAGCCTAAAAGGTGAGCAGTTCTTC	CASPGSLKGEQFF	NA	once	TRBV9	TRBJ2-1
TGCGCCAGCAGCCAAGTTTGGGGTAATAGCAATCAGCCCCAGCATTTT	CASSQVWGNSNQPQHF	NA	NA	TRBV4-1	TRBJ1-5
TGTGCCAGCAGCCTAGGGATTCGTGGGACAGGGATAGAGACCCAGTACTTC	CASSLGIRGTGIETQYF	TRBD1	NA	TRBV9	TRBJ2-5
TGTGCCAGCAGCTTGGGTGGACTACCCCCCACAGATACGCAGTATTTT	CASSLGGLPPTDTQYF	NA	NA	TRBV5-4	TRBJ2-3
TGTGCCAGCAGTCCATTGACAGGGGGAGCAGAGACCCAGTACTTC	CASSPLTGGAETQYF	TRBD1	NA	TRBV28	TRBJ2-5
TGTGCCAGCAGCGACACCGGGACGGATTATGGCTACACCTTC	CASSDTGTDYGYTF	NA	NA	TRBV28	TRBJ1-2
TGTGCCTGGAGCCAGGACTCAGATACGCAGTATTTT	CAWSQDSDTQYF	NA	once	TRBV30	TRBJ2-3
TGTGCCAGCAGCGGGGACAGGGACTCCTACGAGCAGTACTTC	CASSGDRDSYEQYF	TRBD1	NA	TRBV9	TRBJ2-7
TGTGCCAGCAGCTTAGCCCCGGGACAGGGCAAAACCGGGGAGCTGTTTTTT	CASSLAPGQGKTGELFF	TRBD1	NA	TRBV11-2	TRBJ2-2
TGTGCCAGCAGCGAGCGGGTTAGGGCCCCGGACGAGCAGTACTTC	CASSERVRAPDEQYF	NA	NA	TRBV13	TRBJ2-7
TGTGCCAGCAGTGAGGTCCCCTACGAGCAGTACTTC	CASSEVPYEQYF	NA	NA	TRBV6-1	TRBJ2-7
TGTGCCAGCAGGAGCGCGGGGACAGGGCATCTCAACACCATATATTTT	CASRSAGTGHLNTIYF	TRBD1	NA	TRBV28	TRBJ1-3
TGTGCCAGCAGTGGGGCGGGAGACAACGAGCAGTACTTC	CASSGAGDNEQYF	TRBD2	NA	TRBV6-1	TRBJ2-7
TGTGCCAGCAGTAGGACCGAGTCCTACAATGAGCAGTTCTTC	CASSRTESYNEQFF	NA	NA	TRBV2	TRBJ2-1
TGTGCCAGCAGCTACCGACTAGCGGGAGAGATCGGGAGCCATGAGCAGTTCTTC	CASSYRLAGEIGSHEQFF	TRBD2	once	TRBV5-5	TRBJ2-1
TGTGCCAGCAGCCAACCGGGCCAGGGGAACACTGAAGCTTTCTTT	CASSQPGQGNTEAFF	NA	NA	TRBV7-6	TRBJ1-1
TGCAGTGCTTACTACCAGGGCTACACCTTC	CSAYYQGYTF	NA	few	TRBV20-1	TRBJ1-2
TGTGCCAGCAGCCCAGACAGGGGCCGCGCCCTCTACACAGATACGCAGTATTTT	CASSPDRGRALYTDTQYF	TRBD1	few	TRBV5-6	TRBJ2-3
TGTGCCAGCGGGGCCTCACGATACGAGCAGTTCTTC	CASGASRYEQFF	NA	NA	TRBV27	TRBJ2-1
TGTGCCAGCAGCTTGGGCTGGACAGATTCCTACGAGCAGTACTTC	CASSLGWTDSYEQYF	NA	NA	TRBV5-4	TRBJ2-7
TGTGCCAGCAGCTTGGGTGTCCGCGAGCAGTACTTC	CASSLGVREQYF	NA	NA	TRBV5-4	TRBJ2-7
TGTGCCAGCACCGCCGGGACAGGGGGCACTGAAGCTTTCTTT	CASTAGTGGTEAFF	TRBD1	NA	TRBV27	TRBJ1-1
TGCGCCAGCAGCTCAAGAGGGGGGAACTATGGCTACACCTTC	CASSSRGGNYGYTF	NA	NA	TRBV5-1	TRBJ1-2
TGTGCCAGCAACCTCGCCGGGCCGTTCTACGAGCAGTACTTC	CASNLAGPFYEQYF	NA	NA	TRBV28	TRBJ2-7
TGTGCCGCCAGCTTCGGGGGACAGGGGTCCACTGAAGCTTTCTTT	CAASFGGQGSTEAFF	TRBD1	NA	TRBV6-1	TRBJ1-1
TGTGCCAGCAGCTTTGGGGCCCGGCCCCAGCATTTT	CASSFGARPQHF	NA	NA	TRBV7-9	TRBJ1-5
TGTGCCATCAGCCCGGGACAGGGGGCAGGAGAAAAACTGTTTTTT	CAISPGQGAGEKLFF	TRBD1	NA	TRBV10-3	TRBJ1-4
TGTGCCAGCAGCTTAGGCACCACAGGGGACTATGGCTACACCTTC	CASSLGTTGDYGYTF	TRBD1	NA	TRBV13	TRBJ1-2
TGCGCCAGCGCCAGCTCCTACAATGAGCAGTTCTTC	CASASSYNEQFF	NA	once	TRBV4-1	TRBJ2-1
TGTGCCAGCAGCTTATTTGGCAGGGCCTTAGATACGCAGTATTTT	CASSLFGRALDTQYF	NA	NA	TRBV7-6	TRBJ2-3
TGTGCCAGCAGCCGTAACTCTGGAAACACCATATATTTT	CASSRNSGNTIYF	NA	once	TRBV28	TRBJ1-3
TGTGCCATCAGTGATTCCGGGACAGGGGATTCTTACGAGCAGTACTTC	CAISDSGTGDSYEQYF	TRBD1	NA	TRBV10-3	TRBJ2-7
TGTGCCAGCAGTCCTGGGACAGGGAACACTGAAGCTTTCTTT	CASSPGTGNTEAFF	TRBD1	NA	TRBV27	TRBJ1-1
TGCGCCAGCTTGGACAGGGCCCACGAGCAGTACTTC	CASLDRAHEQYF	TRBD1	NA	TRBV5-1	TRBJ2-7
TGCAGCGCCCCGGGGGACAACTACGAGCAGTACTTC	CSAPGDNYEQYF	NA	few	TRBV29-1	TRBJ2-7
TGTGCCAGCAGCCAAGATCAGGTGAGACTAGCGGGACTCTACGAGCAGTACTTC	CASSQDQVRLAGLYEQYF	TRBD2	NA	TRBV4-2	TRBJ2-7
TGCGCCAGCAGCTTAACAGGGTTCTACAATGAGCAGTTCTTC	CASSLTGFYNEQFF	NA	NA	TRBV5-1	TRBJ2-1
TGTGCCAGCAGCTATCTAGCGGGAGCTGTCTCCTACGAGCAGTACTTC	CASSYLAGAVSYEQYF	TRBD2	NA	TRBV7-6	TRBJ2-7
TGTGCCAGCAGTAATAGCAATCAGCCCCAGCATTTT	CASSNSNQPQHF	NA	few	TRBV9	TRBJ1-5
TGTGCCAGCAGCTGGACACACGGGAACACTGAAGCTTTCTTT	CASSWTHGNTEAFF	NA	NA	TRBV6-5	TRBJ1-1
TGTGCCCCCCCGGGGACCTATGGCTACACCTTC	CAPPGTYGYTF	NA	NA	TRBV11-3	TRBJ1-2
TGTGCCAGCTCACCAAGGGATCTGTACGGCGACGAGCAGTACTTC	CASSPRDLYGDEQYF	NA	NA	TRBV18	TRBJ2-7
TGTGCCAGCAGCCTGTCTGGGTACGAGCAGTACTTC	CASSLSGYEQYF	NA	NA	TRBV7-9	TRBJ2-7
TGTGCCAGCAGCTTGGGTCAGGGGGCCCCCGAGCAGTACTTC	CASSLGQGAPEQYF	TRBD1	once	TRBV7-7	TRBJ2-7
TGTGCCAGCAGTCCCTGGGGCGGGAACACCGGGGAGCTGTTTTTT	CASSPWGGNTGELFF	NA	once	TRBV27	TRBJ2-2
TGCGCCAGCAGCTTGGGTAGGGCCTCTGGGGCCAACGTCCTGACTTTC	CASSLGRASGANVLTF	NA	NA	TRBV5-1	TRBJ2-6
TGTGCCGCCTCCCGGCGGGACCTGGGGACCGGGGAGCTGTTTTTT	CAASRRDLGTGELFF	NA	once	TRBV10-3	TRBJ2-2
TGTGCCAGCAGTTTATTGGCAGGGCCGAACACTGAAGCTTTCTTT	CASSLLAGPNTEAFF	NA	once	TRBV28	TRBJ1-1
TGTGCCAGCAGCCCCCGGGGTAGCGGGAGTCCCCACAATGAGCAGTTCTTC	CASSPRGSGSPHNEQFF	TRBD2	NA	TRBV7-8	TRBJ2-1